This passage covers 22 T cell receptor beta chains from one sample sequenced in a study of T-cell reconstitution after alpha-beta-depleted transplantation in children. Unique molecular identifiers were used in preparing the TCRbeta library. MiXCR, applied by TCRdb to the PCR reads, yields one record per CDR3 protein. The sample shows about 250,000 distinct CDR3 sequences, more than 20% of them seen only once. The sample here was PBMCs, mostly from graft donor cells, taken 360 days after TCRalphabeta/CD19-depleted stem cell transplant. Receptors originate from a female patient aged 2-9 years who had a stem cell transplant for congenital amegakaryocytic thrombocytopenia, so the T cells may come from the graft donor.

This clonotype appeared once. This chain connects TRBV28 to TRBJ1-5; D gene ambiguous. The germline V gene has CDR1 MDHEN and CDR2 SYDVKM. The CDR3 consists of 13 residues. Trimming cost V 6 bases and J 9 bases, with 15 bases left between them. For the CDR3, the DNA is TGTGCCAGCAGCAGGTATTTCCCCGGGCCCCAGCATTTT. This encodes CASSRYFPGPQHF.

This clonotype was picked up a small number of times. The rearrangement uses TRBV20-1 and TRBJ1-6; possible D gene TRBD1, 5 bases. Trimming removed 3 bases from V and 8 bases from J, with 20 bases in between. The germline V gene has CDR1 DFQATT and CDR2 SNEGSKA (reference sequence). This CDR3 spans 16 amino acids. The CDR3 sequence: CSARELGGLVDSPLHF. CDR3 in DNA: TGCAGTGCTAGGGAGTTGGGGGGACTTGTGGATTCACCCCTCCACTTT.

For the CDR3, the DNA is TGCAGTGCTAGCCACGGGTCGGGGGGCTACGAGCAGTACTTC. Its protein product is CSASHGSGGYEQYF. The J gene is TRBJ2-7, the V gene TRBV20-1; 7 bases are a match to TRBD2. The germline gives CDR1 DFQATT, CDR2 SNEGSKA (reference sequence). The CDR3 covers 14 residues. The trim removed 3 bases at V and 3 bases at J, leaving 8 bases unmatched.

In its sample, this clonotype was seen a few times. The chain has TRBV10-3 and TRBJ2-3; TRBD2 matches 14 bases. This CDR3 region has 16 residues. V gave up 6 bases and J gave up 3 bases; unmatched junction bases: 5. Germline lookup yields CDR1 ENHRY and CDR2 SYGVKD. DNA for the CDR3: TGTGCCATCAGATCCGGGACTAGCGGGAGAACAGATACGCAGTATTTT. Translating gives CAIRSGTSGRTDTQYF.

This rearrangement joins TRBV12-3 or TRBV12-4 to TRBJ2-5, with D hard to call. V dropped 1 base and J dropped 7 bases, with 10 bases sitting between them. The CDR3 consists of 13 residues. The CDR3 loop is CASSLGSEGTQYF. In DNA form, the CDR3 reads TGTGCCAGCAGTTTAGGCTCGGAAGGGACCCAGTACTTC.

This clonotype has ten or more counts. The chain employs TRBV12-3 or TRBV12-4 and TRBJ2-7; TRBD2 matches at 7 bases. With V trimmed by 4 bases and J by 6 bases, 9 bases remained unmatched. CDR3 size: 14 residues. CDR3 protein: CASSSFRTSGEQYF. In DNA form, the CDR3 reads TGTGCCAGCAGTTCCTTCCGGACTAGTGGCGAGCAGTACTTC.

The chain joins TRBV4-1 to TRBJ2-4; unclear D gene. Trimming pared 3 bases from V and 2 bases from J, leaving 11 bases between. The CDR3 has 15 residues. Germline V gives CDR1 MGHRA, CDR2 YSYEKL. The CDR3 sequence: CASSQGFNTKNIQYF. For the CDR3, the DNA is TGCGCCAGCAGCCAGGGATTCAATACCAAAAACATTCAGTACTTC.

This clonotype appeared a few times. V and J are TRBV20-1 and TRBJ2-1; D unclear. Trimming took 6 bases from V and 8 from J, leaving 20 bases between them. The CDR3 loop spans 14 amino acids. The germline CDR1 and CDR2 sequences are DFQATT and SNEGSKA (reference sequence). The CDR3 loop is CSALRRRAKDEQFF. The CDR3 DNA follows: TGCAGTGCCCTCCGCAGACGTGCTAAGGATGAGCAGTTCTTC.

This clonotype was observed a handful of times. This chain joins TRBV10-3 and TRBJ2-7; D not resolved. The CDR3 is 12 residues long. V was trimmed by 6 bases and J by 0 bases, leaving 6 bases between them. Germline-derived CDR1 and CDR2 are ENHRY and SYGVKD. The CDR3 coding sequence is TGTGCCATCAGCGAGAGCTCCTACGAGCAGTACTTC. This sequence encodes CAISESSYEQYF.

Only one count was recorded for this clonotype. V gene TRBV20-1 combines with J gene TRBJ1-1; D possibly corresponds to TRBD1 (5 bases). V was pared by 4 bases and J by 0 bases, with 12 bases between. Germline V gene sequence: CDR1 DFQATT, CDR2 SNEGSKA (reference sequence). The CDR3 is 14 residues long. The CDR3 bases are TGCAGTGCTATCCTGGGGCAGGTGAACACTGAAGCTTTCTTT. As protein: CSAILGQVNTEAFF.

CDR3 sequence reads: CASSPASEDTEAFF. For the CDR3, the DNA is TGTGCCAGCTCACCAGCCAGCGAAGACACTGAAGCTTTCTTT. The chain uses TRBV18 and TRBJ1-1, with unresolved D. Germline CDR1 reads KGHSH; CDR2 reads LQKENI. The V gene lost 2 bases and the J gene lost 3 bases, with 10 bases spanning the gap. The CDR3 has 14 residues.

In this sample, this clonotype turned up many times. The gene calls are TRBV12-3 or TRBV12-4 and TRBJ1-3; unclear D gene. The CDR3 has 16 residues. Trimming removed 4 bases from V and 1 base from J, with 14 bases in between. The chain's CDR3 is CASSYSRVFSGNTIYF. The CDR3 DNA reads as TGTGCCAGCAGTTATTCGAGGGTATTTTCTGGAAACACCATATATTTT.

This clonotype has at least ten counts. V and J are TRBV2 and TRBJ2-7; D remains unclear. Trimming took 1 base from V and 4 from J, leaving 11 bases between them. Germline V gene data show CDR1 as SNHLY and CDR2 as FYNNEI. The CDR3 totals 14 residues. The CDR3: CASSEGGRPYEQYF. CDR3 DNA sequence: TGTGCCAGCAGTGAAGGTGGTCGTCCGTACGAGCAGTACTTC.

This clonotype was observed a handful of times. The V and J genes are TRBV3-1 and TRBJ1-2; D ambiguous. Germline V gives CDR1 LGHDT, CDR2 YNNKEL (reference sequence). The CDR3 has 14 amino acids. Trimming shortened V by 2 bases and J by 6 bases, and 13 bases separated the two germline ends. In nucleotides, the CDR3 is TGTGCCAGCAGCCAACATTCAACGGGGAATGGCTACACCTTC. Residues: CASSQHSTGNGYTF. Full variable domain (missing parts from reference TRBV3-1 and TRBJ1-2): DTAVSQTPKYLVTQMGNDKSIKCEQNLGHDTMYWYKQDSKKFLKIMFSYNNKELIINETVPNRFSPKSPDKAHLNLHINSLELGDSAVYFCASSQHSTGNGYTFGSGTRLTVV.

At least ten counts were recorded for this clonotype. The rearrangement links TRBV6-6 to TRBJ2-3; D gene unclear. CDR1 and CDR2 (germline): MNHNY, SVGAGI (reference sequence). V gave up 6 bases and J gave up 0 bases, with 4 bases separating them. This CDR3 is built from 12 residues. The DNA of the CDR3 is TGTGCCAGCAGAGCTAGCACAGATACGCAGTATTTT. This gives the protein CASRASTDTQYF.

This clonotype was picked up a small number of times. The rearrangement links TRBV12-3 or TRBV12-4 to TRBJ1-1, with 7 bases fitting TRBD1. The junction had 8 bases not matched to a gene; V was cut back by 6 bases and J by 4 bases. This CDR3 region has 14 residues. DNA of the CDR3: TGTGCCAGCAGCGGATGGCCAGGGGGCACTGAAGCTTTCTTT. Translated, it gives CASSGWPGGTEAFF.

This clonotype appeared many times. This chain links TRBV29-1 with TRBJ2-1; the D gene could be TRBD1 or TRBD2 (5 bases each). Trimming removed 4 bases at V and 4 bases at J, with 14 bases between. Per the germline V gene, CDR1 is SQVTM and CDR2 is ANQGSEA. This CDR3 comprises 14 residues. CDR3 nucleotide sequence: TGCAGCGTTGTGTACGGGGCAGGGTACAATGAGCAGTTCTTC. It encodes CSVVYGAGYNEQFF.

This clonotype was detected only a few times. The chain links TRBV7-2 to TRBJ2-1; D gene unclear. Per the germline V gene, CDR1 is SGHTA and CDR2 is FQGNSA. This CDR3 region has 15 residues. The V and J ends lost 2 bases and 3 bases respectively, with 11 bases between them. The CDR3 protein is CASSLMREHYNEQFF. CDR3 nucleotide sequence: TGTGCCAGCAGCTTAATGCGAGAACACTACAATGAGCAGTTCTTC. Complete variable domain (other parts from reference TRBV7-2 and TRBJ2-1): GAGVSQSPSNKVTEKGKDVELRCDPISGHTALYWYRQSLGQGLEFLIYFQGNSAPDKSGLPSDRFSAERTGGSVSTLTIQRTQQEDSAVYLCASSLMREHYNEQFFGPGTRLTVL.

This clonotype occurred a few times. The junction does not match germline at one end; this may be a read error. CDR3: CASSEPSGLAYSEQFF. The CDR3 DNA is TGTGCCAGCAGCGAACCGTCGGGACTAGCATACAGTGAGCAGTTCTTC. The chain is built from TRBV7-8 and TRBJ2-1, with TRBD2 identical over 9 bases. The CDR3 is made up of 16 amino acids. CDR1 and CDR2 from the germline V gene are SGHVS and FQNEAQ. Full variable domain (outside the CDR3, taken from reference TRBV7-8 and TRBJ2-1): GAGVSQSPRYKVAKRGQDVALRCDPISGHVSLFWYQQALGQGPEFLTYFQNEAQLDKSGLPSDRFFAERPEGSVSTLKIQRTQQEDSAVYLCASSEPSGLAYSEQFFGPGTRLTVL.

Concerning this clonotype itself: A single base separates this from a much larger clone, so it may be a read error. The chain recombines TRBV5-1 with TRBJ2-7, with D tentatively TRBD2 (6 bases). Germline CDR1 and CDR2: SGHRS and YFSETQ. The CDR3 is 16 amino acids. CDR3 sequence reads: CARSFQPGRDPYEQYF. CDR3 nucleotides: TGCGCCAGGAGCTTCCAGCCAGGGCGGGACCCCTACGAGCAGTACTTC.

This clonotype was counted a few times. V and J are TRBV24-1 and TRBJ2-3, with D possibly TRBD1 on 6 matching bases. V was trimmed by 1 base and J by 0 bases, leaving 10 bases between them. The CDR3 runs to 16 residues. Germline assignment: CDR1 KGHDR and CDR2 SFDVKD. CDR3 sequence (DNA): TGTGCCACCAGTGATTTTATGGGGGCTAGCACAGATACGCAGTATTTT. This encodes CATSDFMGASTDTQYF.

This clonotype was counted between two and nine times. The chain has TRBV5-1 and TRBJ2-7; D is unclear. The CDR3 length is 13 residues. Deletions cut 2 bases from V and 3 bases from J, with 9 bases between. Germline V gene lookup returns CDR1 SGHRS and CDR2 YFSETQ. The CDR3 bases are TGCGCCAGCAGCTTCGGAAACCTCTACGAGCAGTACTTC. Its translation: CASSFGNLYEQYF.